The rows below give T cell receptor beta chains drawn from one sample of a study of vaccination effects on CD4 cells after COVID-19. Using immunoSEQ multiplex PCR, the repertoire was profiled, and TCRdb retains in-frame clones only, with some absent. The sample records 14,000 or so clones, roughly four fifths being singletons. No cognate antigen is known for these TCRs. The sample consisted of CD4+ T cells from PBMCs cultured with HCoV-NL63 spike peptides, taken after COVID-19 vaccination. These receptors were taken from a human donor who had a prior SARS-CoV-2 infection. The CDR3 runs from the conserved cysteine through the conserved F or W. Size is stated for part of the rows, as once, few or many counts, or as a class when the clone is expanded.

v_call	clone_size	j_call	cdr3_aa
TRBV7-2	NA	TRBJ2-7	CASSLVSQRGSYEQYF
TRBV7-8	NA	TRBJ1-3	CASSLVGGSSGNTIYF
TRBV6-5	NA	TRBJ2-7	CASSYSRDEQYF
TRBV2	NA	TRBJ1-1	CASSDGSREMNTEAFF
TRBV7-2	NA	TRBJ2-5	CASSSTRVLETQYF
TRBV6-5	NA	TRBJ2-3	CASSSLTSGRSDTQYF
TRBV3-1/TRBV3-2	NA	TRBJ1-1	CASSQVQHSMNTEAFF
TRBV9	few	TRBJ2-3	CASSPSGGGSDTQYF
TRBV5-1	NA	TRBJ2-1	CASSLAPGSSYNEQFF
TRBV18	NA	TRBJ2-3	CASSPSMGGAVPDTQYF
TRBV30	NA	TRBJ2-7	CAWSGLAGYTYEQYF
TRBV10-1	NA	TRBJ2-7	CASSGLPEQYF
TRBV30	NA	TRBJ2-3	CAWSVVAGSDTQYF
TRBV19	NA	TRBJ1-4	CASPRGPDNEKLFF
TRBV2	NA	TRBJ2-5	CASSDGLAGTQYF
TRBV19	NA	TRBJ2-2	CASSARAQNTGELFF
TRBV7-9	NA	TRBJ2-7	CASSLGTGGAYEQYF
TRBV29-1	NA	TRBJ2-7	CSVRGVGGDGYEQYF
TRBV28	NA	TRBJ2-7	CASRGTGVDEQYF
TRBV4-3	NA	TRBJ2-1	CASSQALAGVFEQFF